These 5 T cell receptor beta chains came from one sample sequenced in a study of blood T cell repertoires in COVID-19. The table came from immunoSEQ multiplex PCR; TCRdb's copy has only in-frame clones and leaves some out. Altogether 200,000 to 250,000 clones are present, approximately 85% being singletons, with the ten largest covering over 9%. Sequencing was done on a sample of peripheral blood. The receptors were sampled from an elderly man with acute or convalescent COVID-19.

The V and J genes are TRBV5-6 and TRBJ1-1; 9 nucleotides line up with TRBD1. The CDR3 has 14 amino acids. Germline lookup yields CDR1 SGHDT and CDR2 YYEEEE. V lost 3 bases and J lost 10; bases outside the gene matches: 10. CDR3 amino acids: CASSWGQGRASAFF. DNA for the CDR3: TGTGCCAGCAGCTGGGGACAGGGTCGCGCTTCAGCTTTCTTT. Full variable domain (rest looked up from reference TRBV5-6 and TRBJ1-1): DAGVTQSPTHLIKTRGQQVTLRCSPKSGHDTVSWYQQALGQGPQFIFQYYEEEERQRGNFPDRFSGHQFPNYSSELNVNALLLGDSALYLCASSWGQGRASAFFGQGTRLTVV.

This chain connects TRBV6-6 to TRBJ1-3; maybe TRBD1 (5 bases). The germline V and J ends were trimmed by 3 bases and 0 bases, with 9 bases remaining between them. Germline V gene data show CDR1 as MNHNY and CDR2 as SVGAGI (reference sequence). There are 15 residues in the CDR3. The CDR3 loop reads CASSYDRISGNTIYF. DNA of the CDR3: TGTGCCAGCAGTTATGACAGAATCTCTGGAAACACCATATATTTT.

This clone appeared a few times. This sequence joins TRBV18 and TRBJ1-6; 10 nucleotides line up with TRBD1. Germline CDR1 reads KGHSH; CDR2 reads LQKENI. V lost 6 bases to trimming and J lost 10 bases; unmatched junction nucleotides: 6. This CDR3 is built from 14 residues. This CDR3 reads CASSAGQGSSPLHF. For the CDR3, the DNA is TGTGCCAGCTCCGCGGGACAGGGGAGCTCACCCCTCCACTTT. The full variable domain, completed using reference TRBV18 and TRBJ1-6, is NAGVMQNPRHLVRRRGQEARLRCSPMKGHSHVYWYRQLPEEGLKFMVYLQKENIIDESGMPKERFSAEFPKEGPSILRIQQVVRGDSAAYFCASSAGQGSSPLHFGNGTRLTVT.

The chain recombines TRBV20-1 with TRBJ2-1, with no clear D. CDR1 and CDR2 (germline): DFQATT, SNEGSKA (reference sequence). The CDR3 totals 13 residues. The V end lost 3 bases, the J end lost 7 bases, and 13 bases lay between the germline ends. The CDR3 DNA sequence: TGCAGTGCTAGTGCGCCAGTTTGGAATGAGCAGTTCTTC. Translated, it gives CSASAPVWNEQFF.

V usage is TRBV6-5 and J usage is TRBJ2-7, with D perhaps matching TRBD2 (6 bases). The germline V gene encodes CDR1 MNHEY and CDR2 SVGAGI. Trimming left V 3 bases short and J 6 bases short, with 15 bases between. The CDR3 sequence is 14 residues long. The CDR3 region has the DNA TGTGCCAGCAGTTATGGAGGGATCTTTCTCGAGCAGTACTTC. Translation gives CASSYGGIFLEQYF.